Listed below are T cell receptor beta chains from one sample, sequenced in a study of cytomegalovirus exposure and HLA in healthy donors. Using immunoSEQ multiplex PCR, the repertoire was profiled, and TCRdb retains in-frame clones only, with some absent. The sample has 80,000 to 100,000 clones, roughly 77% seen once. Sequencing was performed on PBMCs. The source of these receptors is a human donor in good health. The conserved cysteine and the conserved F or W are not part of the CDR3 here.

j_gene: TRBJ2-3; v_gene: TRBV7-2; CDR3aa: ASSFPSGGYTDTQY
j_gene: TRBJ1-2; v_gene: TRBV14; CDR3aa: ASSQDAPGEGRGYT
j_gene: TRBJ2-7; v_gene: TRBV5-1; CDR3aa: ASSVTALKASSYEQY
j_gene: TRBJ2-7; v_gene: TRBV5-1; CDR3aa: ASSLVGQVNEQY
j_gene: TRBJ2-1; v_gene: TRBV9; CDR3aa: ASSGRTVYNEQF
j_gene: TRBJ2-1; v_gene: TRBV19; CDR3aa: ASSISQGLSYNEQF
j_gene: TRBJ2-7; v_gene: TRBV6-5; CDR3aa: ASRFTNGNEQY
j_gene: TRBJ2-5; v_gene: TRBV19; CDR3aa: ASRHRGLGGETQY
j_gene: TRBJ2-2; v_gene: TRBV4-2; CDR3aa: ASSHGSSTGELF
j_gene: TRBJ2-3; v_gene: TRBV11-2; CDR3aa: ASSSDRVADTQY
j_gene: TRBJ2-7; v_gene: TRBV2; CDR3aa: ASSEARRGGEQY
j_gene: TRBJ2-7; v_gene: TRBV6-5; CDR3aa: ASSQGQGASYEQY
j_gene: TRBJ1-4; v_gene: TRBV7-9; CDR3aa: ASSPMGQANEKLF
j_gene: TRBJ1-2; v_gene: TRBV5-1; CDR3aa: ASSLAAGSLNYGYT
j_gene: TRBJ2-7; v_gene: TRBV2; CDR3aa: ASSERLGLGVSYEQY
j_gene: TRBJ2-7; v_gene: TRBV7-6; CDR3aa: ASSAPGTGGYEQY
j_gene: TRBJ1-1; v_gene: TRBV7-2; CDR3aa: ASSLARGRNTEAF
j_gene: TRBJ1-4; v_gene: TRBV6-6; CDR3aa: ASTSGQRGVNEKLF
j_gene: TRBJ1-5; v_gene: TRBV10-3; CDR3aa: AISESEVWNQPQH
j_gene: TRBJ2-7; v_gene: TRBV5-1; CDR3aa: ASSLGLAGGPSAEQY
j_gene: TRBJ2-7; v_gene: TRBV5-1; CDR3aa: ASSMPGGYEQY
j_gene: TRBJ1-5; v_gene: TRBV29-1; CDR3aa: SVEEQGPAGPQH
j_gene: TRBJ2-2; v_gene: TRBV29-1; CDR3aa: SVKEGKTATGELF
j_gene: TRBJ2-5; v_gene: TRBV7-2; CDR3aa: ASSLGAGLAVGETQY
j_gene: TRBJ1-1; v_gene: TRBV5-8; CDR3aa: ASRPRQGETEAF
j_gene: TRBJ1-3; v_gene: TRBV6-6; CDR3aa: ASAEDLNTIY
j_gene: TRBJ1-4; v_gene: TRBV7-2; CDR3aa: ASSPYRSTNEKLF
j_gene: TRBJ1-4; v_gene: TRBV4-1; CDR3aa: ASSHGTGGIEKLF
j_gene: TRBJ1-1; v_gene: TRBV14; CDR3aa: ASSPAGQGNTEAF
j_gene: TRBJ2-4; v_gene: TRBV28; CDR3aa: ASSSGQLAKNIQY
j_gene: TRBJ2-3; v_gene: TRBV7-3; CDR3aa: ASSLNVGASGDTQY
j_gene: TRBJ2-7; v_gene: TRBV11-2; CDR3aa: ASSLGPGVYEQY
j_gene: TRBJ1-2; v_gene: TRBV6-6; CDR3aa: ASSYVRGPSGGYT
j_gene: TRBJ2-3; v_gene: TRBV7-2; CDR3aa: ASSLVGGGLGDTQY
j_gene: TRBJ2-2; v_gene: TRBV28; CDR3aa: ASSSRQNTGELF
j_gene: TRBJ1-4; v_gene: TRBV29-1; CDR3aa: SVRGVLGAGRATNEKLF
j_gene: TRBJ2-3; v_gene: TRBV19; CDR3aa: ASSMASGFSGGSTDTQY
j_gene: TRBJ2-7; v_gene: TRBV6-6; CDR3aa: ASSYSASSYEQY
j_gene: TRBJ2-2; v_gene: TRBV30; CDR3aa: AWCPGGSVTGELF
j_gene: TRBJ2-1; v_gene: TRBV7-6; CDR3aa: ASSPWDRSSNEQF
j_gene: TRBJ2-1; v_gene: TRBV7-8; CDR3aa: ASSLIRNEQF
j_gene: TRBJ2-7; v_gene: TRBV28; CDR3aa: ASSFEATGQSDSYEQY
j_gene: TRBJ1-1; v_gene: TRBV7-6; CDR3aa: ASSPQMNTEAF
j_gene: TRBJ1-1; v_gene: TRBV29-1; CDR3aa: SGGMNTEAF
j_gene: TRBJ2-1; v_gene: TRBV19; CDR3aa: ASSIASGGNEQF
j_gene: TRBJ1-2; v_gene: TRBV27; CDR3aa: ASSSIRTGRGYT
j_gene: TRBJ2-4; v_gene: TRBV7-2; CDR3aa: ASSLRSGGAVKNIQY
j_gene: TRBJ2-2; v_gene: TRBV6-6; CDR3aa: ASRKGGTGGTGELF